This passage covers 25 T cell receptor beta chains from one sample sequenced in a study of STAT5B mutations in CD4+ large granular lymphocyte leukemia. Only in-frame clones appear in the TCRdb table, and some are missing; sequencing was by immunoSEQ multiplex PCR. The sample includes about 27,000 clones, 74% of them seen just once. Sequencing was done on a sample of CD4+ T cells from blood buffy coats. These receptors originate from a human donor in good health.

This chain connects TRBV13 to TRBJ1-4; TRBD1 might be the D (5 bases). Germline V lookup: CDR1 PRHDT, CDR2 FYEKMQ (reference sequence). Trimming removed 5 bases at V and 10 bases at J, with 17 bases between. The CDR3 runs 14 residues. The CDR3: CASSPQASGGKLFF. The CDR3 DNA sequence: TGTGCCAGCAGCCCCCAGGCGTCGGGGGGAAAACTGTTTTTT. Full variable domain (missing parts from reference TRBV13 and TRBJ1-4): AAGVIQSPRHLIKEKRETATLKCYPIPRHDTVYWYQQGPGQDPQFLISFYEKMQSDKGSIPDRFSAQQFSDYHSELNMSSLELGDSALYFCASSPQASGGKLFFGSGTQLSVL.

The V gene is TRBV25-1, the J gene TRBJ1-4, with a tentative D call TRBD1 (6 bases). This CDR3 spans 16 amino acids. The germline V gene has CDR1 MGHDK and CDR2 SYGVNS. Trimming took off 0 bases at V and 7 bases at J, with 15 bases between the two ends. CDR3 region: CASSEYGRGGGEKLFF. CDR3 nucleotides: TGTGCCAGCAGTGAATACGGCAGGGGCGGGGGTGAAAAACTGTTTTTT.

This sequence joins TRBV6-6 and TRBJ2-1, with a weak D call TRBD2 (6 bases). Germline V gives CDR1 MNHNY, CDR2 SVGAGI (reference sequence). V lost 2 bases, J lost 7 bases, and 9 bases lay in between. CDR3 size: 13 residues. The CDR3 reads CASSYGAGNEQFF. In nucleotides, the CDR3 is TGTGCCAGCAGTTACGGGGCGGGGAATGAGCAGTTCTTC.

This clone was seen just once. This chain links TRBV6-5 with TRBJ1-5; D not certain. CDR3 length: 14 amino acids. V lost 2 bases to trimming and J lost 7 bases, with 12 bases between them. Germline CDR1 is MNHEY and CDR2 is SVGAGI. The CDR3 nucleotides are TGTGCCAGCAGTTACGACCCAAGGAGCCAGCCCCAGCATTTT. This encodes CASSYDPRSQPQHF.

This chain connects TRBV11-3 to TRBJ2-3; 14 nucleotides line up with TRBD2. CDR1 and CDR2 (germline): SGHNT, YENEEA. V was pared by 5 bases and J by 3 bases, with 10 bases of the junction left unmatched. The CDR3 runs 18 residues. CDR3 region: CASSPGTSGSFRTDTQYF. The CDR3 region has the DNA TGTGCCAGCAGCCCGGGGACTAGCGGGAGTTTCAGGACAGATACGCAGTATTTT.

The chain has TRBV28 and TRBJ1-5, with TRBD1 as a possible D gene (6 bases). The CDR3 has 15 residues. V gave up 6 bases and J gave up 9 bases, with 21 bases separating them. CDR1 is MDHEN and CDR2 is SYDVKM in the germline V gene. CDR3 sequence: CASRPDSLRVRPQHF. In nucleotides, the CDR3 is TGTGCCAGCAGACCGGACAGTCTCAGAGTTCGGCCCCAGCATTTT.

This clone has only a few counts. The chain recombines TRBV5-6 with TRBJ1-1; D not certain. Germline CDR1 SGHDT, CDR2 YYEEEE. V lost 4 bases and J 0 bases, leaving 10 bases between the germline ends. The CDR3 extends over 14 amino acids. The CDR3 nucleotides are TGTGCCAGCAGCGTCCGCGGGGTGAACACTGAAGCTTTCTTT. This encodes CASSVRGVNTEAFF.

A word on this clone: The junction shows a germline mismatch at one end, possibly a read error. The chain carries TRBV15 and TRBJ1-2; 8 positions match TRBD1. This CDR3 region has 15 residues. CDR1 and CDR2 (germline): LNHNV, YYDKDF (reference sequence). CDR3 loop: CAASRSRATGAGYTF. In DNA, the CDR3 is TGTGCCGCCAGCAGGTCGCGTGCGACAGGGGCAGGCTACACCTTC.

The chain recombines TRBV7-2 with TRBJ2-4; D ambiguous. Germline V CDR1 and CDR2: SGHTA, FQGNSA. This CDR3 region has 14 residues. V was pared by 0 bases and J by 2 bases, with 5 bases between. The CDR3 nucleotides are TGTGCCAGCAGCTTAGCGCAGACCAAAAACATTCAGTACTTC. Protein product: CASSLAQTKNIQYF.

This clone came up a few times. The chain couples TRBV2 to TRBJ2-1; the D gene is possibly TRBD2 (5 bases). V was pared by 8 bases and J by 5 bases, with 13 bases between. The CDR3 consists of 13 residues. Germline CDR1 reads SNHLY; CDR2 reads FYNNEI. CDR3 nucleotide sequence: TGTGCCAGCGAGATGGAGGTAAACAATGAGCAGTTCTTC. It is translated as CASEMEVNNEQFF. Variable domain in full (rest from reference TRBV2 and TRBJ2-1): EPEVTQTPSHQVTQMGQEVILRCVPISNHLYFYWYRQILGQKVEFLVSFYNNEISEKSEIFDDQFSVERPDGSNFTLKIRSTKLEDSAMYFCASEMEVNNEQFFGPGTRLTVL.

V gene TRBV6-1 combines with J gene TRBJ2-7, with 12 bases aligning to TRBD2. There are 14 residues in the CDR3. Unmatched junction bases numbered 3, after V lost 7 bases and J lost 2 bases. Germline loops: CDR1 MNHNS, CDR2 SASEGT. CDR3 amino acids: CASKGLAGTYEQYF. The CDR3 nucleotides are TGTGCCAGCAAAGGACTAGCGGGGACCTACGAGCAGTACTTC.

This chain joins TRBV29-1 and TRBJ2-1; tentatively, D is TRBD2 (6 bases). The CDR3 sequence is 16 residues long. Trimming left V 0 bases short and J 3 bases short, with 15 bases between. Germline V gene sequence: CDR1 SQVTM, CDR2 ANQGSEA. The CDR3 loop is CSVEDIGGAGYNEQFF. CDR3 in DNA: TGCAGCGTTGAAGATATCGGAGGGGCGGGCTACAATGAGCAGTTCTTC.

The chain joins TRBV10-2 to TRBJ2-2, with TRBD2 matching over 9 bases. V lost 4 bases, J lost 8 bases, and 5 bases stayed unmatched. CDR3 length: 14 residues. Germline V gene sequence: CDR1 WSHSY, CDR2 SAAADI. CDR3 protein: CASSGGLAGGELFF. The CDR3, as DNA: TGCGCCAGCAGTGGGGGACTAGCTGGAGGGGAGCTGTTTTTT.

CDR3 coding DNA: TGTGCTAGTGGTCTCACAGGGGACACAGATACGCAGTATTTT. Encoded protein: CASGLTGDTDTQYF. This chain uses TRBV12-5 with TRBJ2-3; 7 bases are a match to TRBD1. With 5 bases clipped from V and 2 bases from J, the junction kept 4 bases outside the gene matches. The CDR3 is made up of 14 amino acids. CDR1 is LGHNT and CDR2 is FRNRAP in the germline V gene.

V and J are TRBV4-2 and TRBJ2-3, with TRBD1 matching 10 bases. The CDR3 is 19 residues long. V trimming: 5 bases; J trimming: 1 base; junction bases outside the gene matches: 15. The germline V gene has CDR1 LGHNA and CDR2 YNFKEQ. In nucleotides, the CDR3 is TGTGCCAGCAGCATTCGATTGGGACAGGGGTATGGTGGCACAGATACGCAGTATTTT. This gives the protein CASSIRLGQGYGGTDTQYF.

This chain links TRBV7-2 with TRBJ2-2; a weak D match, TRBD2 (6 bases). From germline, CDR1 is SGHTA and CDR2 FQGNSA. CDR3 length equals 15 residues. V was clipped by 5 bases and J by 3 bases, with 13 bases between them. CDR3 nucleotides: TGTGCCAGCAGCGTCGATGGAGGGGACACCGGGGAGCTGTTTTTT. This translates into CASSVDGGDTGELFF. Full variable domain (missing parts from reference TRBV7-2 and TRBJ2-2): GAGVSQSPSNKVTEKGKDVELRCDPISGHTALYWYRQSLGQGLEFLIYFQGNSAPDKSGLPSDRFSAERTGGSVSTLTIQRTQQEDSAVYLCASSVDGGDTGELFFGEGSRLTVL.

This clone has only one observation. The chain links TRBV18 to TRBJ2-1; 10 bases are shared with TRBD2. This CDR3 has 18 amino acids. Germline CDR1 and CDR2: KGHSH and LQKENI. Trimming took 0 bases from V and 8 from J; bases not matched to a gene: 13. In DNA form, the CDR3 reads TGTGCCAGCTCACCACCGATCGAGCGGGGGGGCCATTTATATGAGCAGTTCTTC. It translates to CASSPPIERGGHLYEQFF.

A single count supports this clone. The chain couples TRBV19 to TRBJ2-2; 14 bases map to TRBD2. After removal of 3 bases from V and 5 bases from J, the junction contained 8 bases not matched to a gene. This CDR3 is 18 amino acids long. The germline gives CDR1 LNHDA, CDR2 SQIVND (reference sequence). The CDR3 bases are TGTGCCAGTAGTATCGGAAAGGGACTAGCGGGGGTTACCGGGGAGCTGTTTTTT. This gives the protein CASSIGKGLAGVTGELFF.

The CDR3 is CASSLAASGVGEQFF. In nucleotides, the CDR3 is TGTGCCAGCAGCTTAGCGGCTAGCGGGGTGGGGGAGCAGTTCTTC. V usage is TRBV7-9 and J usage is TRBJ2-1; 9 bases map to TRBD2. Losses at the gene ends were 0 bases for V and 10 bases for J; bases not matched to a gene: 7. CDR1 and CDR2 from the germline V gene are SEHNR and FQNEAQ (reference sequence). This CDR3 is built from 15 residues.

The sample holds a few counts of this clone. V gene TRBV27 combines with J gene TRBJ2-1, with a possible D match to TRBD2 (6 bases). Per the germline V gene, CDR1 is MNHEY and CDR2 is SMNVEV (reference sequence). The CDR3 runs 13 residues. V shed 6 bases and J shed 7 bases, with 13 bases lying between them. Here the CDR3 DNA reads TGTGCCAGCAGGCCCCGGGGGTCAAATGAGCAGTTCTTC. This encodes CASRPRGSNEQFF.

The chain combines TRBV18 with TRBJ2-7; 10 nucleotides agree with TRBD1. Germline assignment: CDR1 KGHSH and CDR2 LQKENI. The ends lost 5 bases at V and 0 bases at J; junction bases unmatched: 4. The CDR3 totals 15 residues. CDR3 sequence reads: CASSNRDRGSYEQYF. CDR3 nucleotide sequence: TGTGCCAGCTCAAACCGGGACAGGGGCTCCTACGAGCAGTACTTC.

The rearrangement links TRBV6-5 to TRBJ2-5; D perhaps matches TRBD1 (6 bases). V shed 0 bases and J shed 5 bases, with 7 bases lying between them. Germline CDR1 is MNHEY and CDR2 is SVGAGI. The CDR3 loop spans 13 amino acids. The CDR3 loop is CASSYSRGETQYF. As DNA, the CDR3 is TGTGCCAGCAGTTACTCGAGGGGGGAGACCCAGTACTTC.

The J gene is TRBJ2-2, the V gene TRBV4-1, with 8 bases that match TRBD1. CDR3 length equals 20 residues. From germline, CDR1 is MGHRA and CDR2 YSYEKL. The trim removed 4 bases at V and 5 bases at J, leaving 21 bases unmatched. CDR3 coding DNA: TGCGCCAGCAGCCGGGATCTCAGGTTGGGACAGGCGGTCGGGACCGGGGAGCTGTTTTTT. Its translation is CASSRDLRLGQAVGTGELFF.

The chain links TRBV25-1 to TRBJ1-1; possible D gene TRBD1, 5 bases. The CDR3 consists of 13 residues. Germline values: CDR1 MGHDK, CDR2 SYGVNS. Trimming cost V 7 bases and J 5 bases, with 14 bases left between them. This CDR3 reads CASTLQGGTEAFF. The CDR3 DNA reads TGTGCCAGCACACTCCAGGGAGGGACTGAAGCTTTCTTT. Combining the CDR3 with reference TRBV25-1 and TRBJ1-1 gives the whole variable domain EADIYQTPRYLVIGTGKKITLECSQTMGHDKMYWYQQDPGMELHLIHYSYGVNSTEKGDLSSESTVSRIRTEHFPLTLESARPSHTSQYLCASTLQGGTEAFFGQGTRLTVV.

The rearrangement links TRBV9 to TRBJ1-1, with D perhaps matching TRBD1 (5 bases). The CDR3 has 15 residues. V was cut by 6 bases and J by 1 base, with 16 bases left in between. Germline V CDR1 and CDR2: SGDLS, YYNGEE. CDR3 DNA: TGTGCCAGCACCGAGGTGGGGGTAACGAACACTGAAGCTTTCTTT. Amino acid sequence: CASTEVGVTNTEAFF.